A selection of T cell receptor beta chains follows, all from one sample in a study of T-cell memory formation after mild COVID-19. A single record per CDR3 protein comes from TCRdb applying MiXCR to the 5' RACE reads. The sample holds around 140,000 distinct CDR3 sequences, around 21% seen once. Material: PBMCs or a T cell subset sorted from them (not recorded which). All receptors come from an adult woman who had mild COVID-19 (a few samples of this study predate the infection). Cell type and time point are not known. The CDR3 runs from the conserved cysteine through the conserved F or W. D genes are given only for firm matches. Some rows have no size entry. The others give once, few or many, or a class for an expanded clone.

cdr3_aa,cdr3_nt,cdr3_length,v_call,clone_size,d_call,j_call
CASSQGGPGTGGNEQFF,TGTGCCAGCAGCCAAGGGGGCCCCGGGACAGGGGGCAATGAGCAGTTCTTC,17,TRBV4-2,few,TRBD1,TRBJ2-1
CSAKHRLAGNYEQYF,TGCAGTGCTAAACATCGACTAGCGGGCAACTACGAGCAGTACTTC,15,TRBV20-1,few,TRBD2,TRBJ2-7
CASGTPYGYTF,TGTGCCAGCGGGACACCGTATGGCTACACCTTC,11,TRBV7-3,NA,NA,TRBJ1-2
CASRGPGQSYEQYF,TGTGCCAGCAGGGGACCGGGACAGTCCTACGAGCAGTACTTC,14,TRBV25-1,NA,TRBD1,TRBJ2-7
CSAPVQGVLNTEAFF,TGCAGTGCTCCTGTACAGGGGGTCCTGAACACTGAAGCTTTCTTT,15,TRBV20-1,NA,TRBD1,TRBJ1-1
CASSRLAVETQYF,TGTGCCAGCAGTAGACTAGCGGTTGAGACCCAGTACTTC,13,TRBV12-3/TRBV12-4,NA,TRBD2,TRBJ2-5
CASNGQGHYEQYF,TGTGCCAGCAACGGCCAGGGGCACTACGAGCAGTACTTC,13,TRBV2,NA,NA,TRBJ2-7
CASSPQRASNEKLFF,TGCGCCAGCAGCCCCCAGAGGGCATCTAATGAAAAACTGTTTTTT,15,TRBV5-1,NA,NA,TRBJ1-4
CASSEAGWAEAFF,TGTGCCAGCAGTGAGGCGGGGTGGGCTGAAGCTTTCTTT,13,TRBV25-1,NA,NA,TRBJ1-1
CASSPPRAQGKNIQYF,TGTGCCAGCAGCCCCCCTCGAGCACAGGGCAAAAACATTCAGTACTTC,16,TRBV7-9,NA,NA,TRBJ2-4
CASSQSSGIVAEQYF,TGTGCCAGCAGCCAATCATCTGGTATCGTGGCCGAGCAGTACTTC,15,TRBV12-3/TRBV12-4,NA,NA,TRBJ2-7
CASSLTSGTSDTQYF,TGTGCCAGCAGCTTGACTAGCGGGACGTCAGATACGCAGTATTTT,15,TRBV7-9,NA,TRBD2,TRBJ2-3
CASSPAQGADTGELFF,TGCGCCAGCAGCCCAGCACAGGGGGCGGACACCGGGGAGCTGTTTTTT,16,TRBV4-3,NA,TRBD1,TRBJ2-2
CASSLEYGFWASGYEQYF,TGCGCCAGCAGCTTGGAGTATGGCTTTTGGGCCTCGGGGTACGAGCAGTACTTC,18,TRBV5-1,NA,NA,TRBJ2-7
CASTPWREGGTGELFF,TGTGCCAGCACCCCTTGGCGGGAGGGTGGTACCGGGGAGCTGTTTTTT,16,TRBV12-3/TRBV12-4,NA,TRBD2,TRBJ2-2
CAVEGPGDEKLFF,TGTGCCGTGGAGGGGCCAGGGGATGAAAAACTGTTTTTT,13,TRBV6-6,few,NA,TRBJ1-4
CASRKPGRAANVLTF,TGTGCCAGCAGAAAACCGGGAAGAGCGGCCAACGTCCTGACTTTC,15,TRBV12-3/TRBV12-4,NA,NA,TRBJ2-6
CSARRGGTGGETQYF,TGCAGTGCTAGGCGCGGGGGGACAGGGGGCGAGACCCAGTACTTC,15,TRBV20-1,NA,TRBD1,TRBJ2-5
CASSTGTVTFSTDTQYF,TGCGCCAGCAGCACCGGGACAGTGACCTTTAGCACAGATACGCAGTATTTT,17,TRBV5-1,NA,TRBD1,TRBJ2-3
CASTRDRGYEQYF,TGTGCCAGCACCCGGGACAGGGGCTACGAGCAGTACTTC,13,TRBV2,NA,TRBD1,TRBJ2-7
CASSPRSGSHEQFF,TGTGCCAGCAGCCCGCGAAGCGGGAGCCATGAGCAGTTCTTC,14,TRBV7-3,few,TRBD2,TRBJ2-1
CSVELGSTSTDTQYF,TGCAGCGTTGAACTAGGGTCAACTAGCACAGATACGCAGTATTTT,15,TRBV29-1,few,NA,TRBJ2-3
CAWRSWAGGEVYGYTF,TGTGCCTGGAGAAGTTGGGCAGGGGGGGAGGTTTATGGCTACACCTTC,16,TRBV30,NA,TRBD1,TRBJ1-2
CASSWTGQSAEAFF,TGTGCCAGCAGCTGGACAGGGCAAAGCGCTGAAGCTTTCTTT,14,TRBV12-3/TRBV12-4,NA,TRBD1,TRBJ1-1
CASSVAISETQYF,TGTGCCAGCAGTGTCGCCATTTCCGAGACCCAGTACTTC,13,TRBV2,few,NA,TRBJ2-5
CASSPDKVQETQYF,TGTGCCAGCTCACCCGACAAGGTCCAAGAGACCCAGTACTTC,14,TRBV18,many,NA,TRBJ2-5
CASSLDRGLGNTEAFF,TGTGCCAGCAGTCTGGACAGGGGGCTAGGGAACACTGAAGCTTTCTTT,16,TRBV12-3/TRBV12-4,NA,TRBD1,TRBJ1-1
CASSVNTGELFF,TGTGCCAGCAGCGTTAACACCGGGGAGCTGTTTTTT,12,TRBV5-4,once,NA,TRBJ2-2
CASSQPEDRVVGYTF,TGTGCCAGCAGCCAACCCGAGGACAGGGTTGTTGGCTACACCTTC,15,TRBV7-3,few,TRBD1,TRBJ1-2
CASSINAAGGAYEQYF,TGTGCCAGCAGCATTAACGCGGCGGGGGGTGCCTACGAGCAGTACTTC,16,TRBV7-8,few,TRBD2,TRBJ2-7
CATSRTGRTDTQYF,TGTGCCACCAGCAGGACAGGCCGCACAGATACGCAGTATTTT,14,TRBV15,NA,NA,TRBJ2-3
CASTVGYGYTF,TGTGCCAGCACCGTAGGCTATGGCTACACCTTC,11,TRBV7-9,NA,NA,TRBJ1-2
CASSQDMGRGGSYDEQFF,TGCGCCAGCAGCCAAGATATGGGGCGGGGGGGCTCTTACGATGAGCAGTTCTTC,18,TRBV4-1,few,TRBD2,TRBJ2-1
CASSHRGEETQYF,TGTGCCAGCAGCCACAGGGGGGAAGAGACCCAGTACTTC,13,TRBV7-9,few,TRBD1,TRBJ2-5
CSARGGTGNTIYF,TGCAGTGCTAGAGGAGGGACTGGAAACACCATATATTTT,13,TRBV20-1,many,NA,TRBJ1-3
CASSLGTDNYGYTF,TGCGCCAGCAGCTTGGGGACAGACAACTATGGCTACACCTTC,14,TRBV5-1,NA,NA,TRBJ1-2
CASSQSLAGLKFF,TGTGCCAGCAGCCAATCGCTAGCGGGGTTAAAGTTCTTC,13,TRBV3-1,few,TRBD2,TRBJ2-1
CASSPQAGVTEAFF,TGTGCCAGCAGCCCCCAGGCAGGAGTCACTGAAGCTTTCTTT,14,TRBV7-3,many,NA,TRBJ1-1
CASSLMRGEQYF,TGTGCCAGCAGTTTAATGCGGGGCGAGCAGTACTTC,12,TRBV12-3/TRBV12-4,NA,NA,TRBJ2-7
CSAAGDYGYTF,TGCAGCGCCGCAGGGGACTATGGCTACACCTTC,11,TRBV29-1,NA,NA,TRBJ1-2
CASSTRLAVKNIQYF,TGTGCCAGCAGCACCCGACTAGCCGTTAAAAACATTCAGTACTTC,15,TRBV7-2,few,TRBD2,TRBJ2-4